The 32 T cell receptor beta chains reported below all come from one sample, sequenced in a study of cytomegalovirus exposure and HLA in healthy donors (dated by TCRdb to about 2017). Library prep was done by the immunoSEQ multiplex PCR assay. For the multiplex PCR, a mixture combining 60 forward primers for TCR Vbeta segments and 13 reverse primers for TCR Jbeta segments was used. The clones in this table, taken by TCRdb from immuneACCESS, are in-frame only. Not every clone is retained; where verified, under half of the shortfall comes from an unresolved V gene, and the cause of the rest is unknown. In all, the sample holds approximately 37,000 clones, and 75% to 90% of those were seen once. The biggest ten clones account for roughly 6% of the sample. What was sequenced was PBMCs. The receptors derive from a male donor in good health and CMV-seronegative.

This clone was observed a handful of times. This chain links TRBV13 with TRBJ2-1, with a tentative D call TRBD2 (5 bases). The CDR3 totals 14 residues. Germline V lookup: CDR1 PRHDT, CDR2 FYEKMQ (reference sequence). The germline V and J ends were trimmed by 3 bases and 8 bases, with 14 bases remaining between them. CDR3: CASSFGGLFDEQFF. The DNA for the CDR3 is TGTGCCAGCAGCTTCGGCGGGCTTTTCGATGAGCAGTTCTTC.

The sample holds a few counts of this clone. The chain is built from TRBV7-6 and TRBJ1-5; no definite D call. V was cut by 6 bases and J by 1 base, with 13 bases left in between. The CDR3 extends over 15 amino acids. Germline assignment: CDR1 SGHVS and CDR2 FNYEAQ. Here the CDR3 DNA reads TGTGCCAGCAGTCCCACCGTTAGAAGCAATCAGCCCCAGCATTTT. Translation gives CASSPTVRSNQPQHF.

V is TRBV13 and J is TRBJ2-7; the D gene is possibly TRBD1 (7 bases). CDR3 length: 15 amino acids. V was cut by 0 bases and J by 5 bases, with 14 bases left in between. Germline V gene sequence: CDR1 PRHDT, CDR2 FYEKMQ (reference sequence). The CDR3 sequence is CASSLGGGQFNEQYF. The DNA for the CDR3 is TGTGCCAGCAGCTTAGGGGGGGGACAGTTTAACGAGCAGTACTTC.

The genes are TRBV14 and TRBJ1-6, with D perhaps matching TRBD1 (5 bases). The V gene's germline CDR1 is SGHDN and CDR2 FVKESK. This CDR3 has 18 amino acids. The V gene lost 1 base and the J gene lost 3 bases, with 16 bases spanning the gap. The CDR3 DNA reads TGTGCCAGCAGCCAAGGGTTCTGGCAGGGCCTCTATAATTCACCCCTCCACTTT. Its protein product is CASSQGFWQGLYNSPLHF.

The rearrangement links TRBV7-2 to TRBJ1-1; TRBD1 might be the D (6 bases). Germline V gives CDR1 SGHTA, CDR2 FQGNSA. Trimming removed 3 bases at V and 4 bases at J, with 12 bases between. CDR3 length equals 14 residues. For the CDR3, the DNA is TGTGCCAGCAGCTTTAACAGGGTGGCCACTGAAGCTTTCTTT. Translated: CASSFNRVATEAFF. The full variable domain, with the rest looked up from reference TRBV7-2 and TRBJ1-1, is GAGVSQSPSNKVTEKGKDVELRCDPISGHTALYWYRQSLGQGLEFLIYFQGNSAPDKSGLPSDRFSAERTGGSVSTLTIQRTQQEDSAVYLCASSFNRVATEAFFGQGTRLTVV.

This clone has just one count. The genes are TRBV19 and TRBJ1-2; tentative D call: TRBD1 (5 bases). CDR1 and CDR2 from the germline V gene are LNHDA and SQIVND (reference sequence). This CDR3 contains 12 residues. Between the trimmed V and J ends, which lost 11 bases and 1 base, there was a span of 11 bases. The CDR3 sequence: CASAGLNYGYTF. As DNA, the CDR3 is TGTGCCTCAGCAGGGCTTAACTATGGCTACACCTTC.

The chain is built from TRBV14 and TRBJ2-2; a possible D gene is TRBD2 (6 bases). Germline lookup yields CDR1 SGHDN and CDR2 FVKESK. Deletions cut 6 bases from V and 1 base from J, with 9 bases between. The CDR3 is 14 amino acids. CDR3 bases: TGTGCCAGCAGGCGGGATCTGAACACCGGGGAGCTGTTTTTT. Protein: CASRRDLNTGELFF.

Notes on this clone: One junction end disagrees with the germline gene, perhaps due to a read error. This sequence joins TRBV7-7 and TRBJ2-5, with 11 bases aligning to TRBD2. The CDR3 covers 15 residues. Germline CDR1 SSHAT, CDR2 FNYEAQ (reference sequence). The CDR3 here is CASSLLGLAEETQYF. The CDR3 bases are TGTGCTAGCAGTTTGCTGGGACTAGCGGAAGAGACCCAGTACTTC. The full variable domain, completed using reference TRBV7-7 and TRBJ2-5, is GAGVSQSPRYKVTKRGQDVTLRCDPISSHATLYWYQQALGQGPEFLTYFNYEAQPDKSGLPSDRFSAERPEGSISTLTIQRTEQRDSAMYRCASSLLGLAEETQYFGPGTRLLVL.

The rearrangement uses TRBV2 and TRBJ2-5; possible D gene TRBD2, 7 bases. Germline CDR1 SNHLY, CDR2 FYNNEI. V dropped 2 bases and J dropped 7 bases, with 14 bases sitting between them. The CDR3 is 14 residues long. The CDR3 loop is CASSERGGLGTQYF. The CDR3 DNA reads TGTGCCAGCAGTGAAAGGGGGGGGCTGGGGACCCAGTACTTC.

This sequence joins TRBV2 and TRBJ1-5; D call uncertain. The CDR3 covers 18 residues. With 2 bases removed from V and 2 bases from J, the gap between germline ends came to 19 bases. The V gene's germline CDR1 is SNHLY and CDR2 FYNNEI. CDR3 sequence reads: CASSESAGFSKGNQPQHF. The CDR3 nucleotides read TGTGCCAGCAGTGAATCCGCGGGGTTTAGTAAGGGCAATCAGCCCCAGCATTTT.

This clone was seen a handful of times. The chain is built from TRBV4-2 and TRBJ2-1, with D possibly TRBD2 on 6 matching bases. Germline V gene sequence: CDR1 LGHNA, CDR2 YNFKEQ. Trimming shortened V by 1 base and J by 5 bases, and 18 bases separated the two germline ends. The CDR3 is 17 amino acids. CDR3 sequence reads: CASSQGPTGTYNNEQFF. The CDR3 DNA reads as TGTGCCAGCAGCCAAGGTCCCACCGGGACTTATAACAATGAGCAGTTCTTC.

CDR3 residues: CASSYSKRAGNSPLHF. In nucleotides, the CDR3 is TGTGCCAGCAGTTACTCGAAAAGGGCAGGGAATTCACCCCTCCACTTT. The rearrangement joins TRBV6-5 to TRBJ1-6, with D possibly matching TRBD1 (5 bases). V gave up 0 bases and J gave up 7 bases, with 13 bases separating them. Germline V gives CDR1 MNHEY, CDR2 SVGAGI. This CDR3 region has 16 residues.

This clone was seen once. J is TRBJ1-1 and V is TRBV30; D might be TRBD1 (6 bases). Germline lookup yields CDR1 GTSNPN and CDR2 SVGIG (reference sequence). CDR3 length: 13 amino acids. V was cut by 0 bases and J by 8 bases, with 13 bases left in between. Here the CDR3 reads CAWSVTGGWEAFF. The CDR3 region has the DNA TGTGCCTGGAGTGTAACGGGGGGCTGGGAAGCTTTCTTT.

CDR3 DNA: TGTGCCAGCAGTGAAGGGTCAGCTAACTATGGCTACACCTTC. Translated: CASSEGSANYGYTF. The J gene is TRBJ1-2, the V gene TRBV6-1, with D hard to call. Per germline, CDR1 MNHNS and CDR2 SASEGT. Trimming cost V 1 base and J 0 bases, with 6 bases left between them. CDR3 size: 14 residues.

This chain's CDR3 is CASSLHRSNTEAFF. The CDR3 DNA reads TGCGCCAGCAGCTTGCACAGATCGAACACTGAAGCTTTCTTT. The genes are TRBV5-1 and TRBJ1-1; no clear D gene. The V gene's germline CDR1 is SGHRS and CDR2 YFSETQ. Trimming removed 1 base from V and 1 base from J, with 8 bases in between. The CDR3 consists of 14 residues.

In DNA form, the CDR3 reads TGTGCCAGCAGTTTATTGCGGGACGCCCGAGGAATATACGAGCAGTACTTC. It codes for CASSLLRDARGIYEQYF. The chain is built from TRBV28 and TRBJ2-7, with D perhaps TRBD2 (6 bases). The V and J ends lost 1 base and 4 bases respectively, with 20 bases between them. This CDR3 has 17 amino acids. Looked up from germline, CDR1 is MDHEN and CDR2 is SYDVKM.

This clone was counted between two and nine times. Other DNA sequences from this sample encode an identical CDR3 as well. V usage is TRBV2 and J usage is TRBJ2-7, with 7 bases fitting TRBD1. There are 12 residues in the CDR3. Losses at the gene ends were 6 bases for V and 5 bases for J; bases not matched to a gene: 4. Germline CDR1 reads SNHLY; CDR2 reads FYNNEI. CDR3 DNA: TGTGCCAGCAGAGCTACAGGGGACGAGCAGTACTTC. It specifies CASRATGDEQYF.

This clone has just a few counts. The chain employs TRBV23-1 and TRBJ2-7; perhaps TRBD1 as D (6 bases). TRBV23-1 is classed as an ORF, of uncertain function. This CDR3 contains 14 residues. The V end was cut by 0 bases, the J end by 3 bases, with 9 bases between. The CDR3 reads CASSQSEDSYEQYF. The CDR3 DNA reads TGCGCCAGCAGTCAATCGGAGGACAGCTACGAGCAGTACTTC.

This chain uses TRBV6-6 with TRBJ1-5; 8 bases are shared with TRBD1. With V trimmed by 6 bases and J by 4 bases, 8 bases remained unmatched. The CDR3 is 15 residues long. Germline V gene sequence: CDR1 MNHNY, CDR2 SVGAGI (reference sequence). CDR3 DNA sequence: TGTGCCAGCAGCGACAGGGGAGGGGCTAATCAGCCCCAGCATTTT. It codes for CASSDRGGANQPQHF.

The V and J genes are TRBV11-3 and TRBJ2-7; perhaps TRBD2 as D (5 bases). This CDR3 has 13 residues. Germline loops: CDR1 SGHNT, CDR2 YENEEA. The ends were cut back, 5 bases at V and 2 bases at J, with 10 bases in the middle. CDR3 region: CASSPGSTYEQYF. The DNA for the CDR3 is TGTGCCAGCAGCCCGGGATCTACCTACGAGCAGTACTTC. The complete variable domain, with remaining parts taken from reference TRBV11-3 and TRBJ2-7, reads EAGVVQSPRYKIIEKKQPVAFWCNPISGHNTLYWYLQNLGQGPELLIRYENEEAVDDSQLPKDRFSAERLKGVDSTLKIQPAELGDSAVYLCASSPGSTYEQYFGPGTRLTVT.

This chain joins TRBV6-5 and TRBJ1-4; D is uncertain. Per the germline V gene, CDR1 is MNHEY and CDR2 is SVGAGI. V lost 6 bases, J lost 0 bases, and 5 bases lay in between. The CDR3 covers 13 residues. This CDR3 is CASSLSTNEKLFF. In DNA, the CDR3 is TGTGCCAGCAGCTTATCAACTAATGAAAAACTGTTTTTT.

The chain has TRBV28 and TRBJ1-2, with D possibly matching TRBD1 (5 bases). Germline CDR1 is MDHEN and CDR2 is SYDVKM. This CDR3 region has 12 residues. Trimming took 4 bases from V and 7 from J, leaving 10 bases between them. This CDR3 is CASSSQGGGYTF. In DNA, the CDR3 is TGTGCCAGCAGTTCTCAGGGAGGTGGCTACACCTTC.

This chain links TRBV4-3 with TRBJ2-2; D is perhaps TRBD2 (5 bases). Trimming shortened V by 2 bases and J by 3 bases, and 16 bases separated the two germline ends. The CDR3 is 17 amino acids. Looked up from germline, CDR1 is LGHNA and CDR2 is YSLEER. CDR3 nucleotide sequence: TGCGCCAGCAGCCAAAGGGAACTAGAAAGAGACACCGGGGAGCTGTTTTTT. The encoded protein is CASSQRELERDTGELFF.

The rearrangement joins TRBV5-1 to TRBJ1-3; tentatively, D is TRBD1 (6 bases). V lost 4 bases and J 0 bases, leaving 11 bases between the germline ends. The germline gives CDR1 SGHRS, CDR2 YFSETQ. This CDR3 comprises 15 residues. The CDR3 DNA is TGCGCCAGCAGCCCCACAGGGCTCTCTGGAAACACCATATATTTT. Protein: CASSPTGLSGNTIYF.

This clone was detected a few times. The CDR3 spells CASSLTGSYEQYF. The CDR3 region has the DNA TGTGCCAGCAGCTTGACAGGATCCTACGAGCAGTACTTC. The chain links TRBV5-5 to TRBJ2-7; TRBD1 is a possible D gene (5 bases). Trimming stripped 1 base from V and 1 base from J, with 6 bases between. This CDR3 is 13 amino acids long. Germline assignment: CDR1 SGHKS and CDR2 YYEKEE (reference sequence).

This clone was detected only once. V and J are TRBV12-5 and TRBJ2-1, with 7 bases aligning to TRBD2. The CDR3 has 13 residues. CDR1 is LGHNT, CDR2 FRNRAP, per germline. V lost 0 bases and J lost 12; bases outside the gene matches: 5. CDR3 region: CASGLVPGEGQFF. As DNA, the CDR3 is TGTGCTAGTGGTTTGGTACCGGGGGAGGGGCAGTTCTTC.

The chain links TRBV6-5 to TRBJ2-5; D perhaps matches TRBD1 (6 bases). The CDR3 contains 12 residues. Germline lookup yields CDR1 MNHEY and CDR2 SVGAGI. V was cut by 8 bases and J by 2 bases, with 9 bases left in between. The CDR3 reads CASRDIQETQYF. For the CDR3, the DNA is TGTGCCAGCCGGGACATACAAGAGACCCAGTACTTC.

A single count supports this clone. The chain links TRBV6-5 to TRBJ1-2, with D perhaps TRBD1 (6 bases). Per the germline V gene, CDR1 is MNHEY and CDR2 is SVGAGI. The ends were cut back, 4 bases at V and 4 bases at J, with 13 bases in the middle. The CDR3 length is 14 residues. CDR3 sequence reads: CASSSGGAAYGYTF. The CDR3 bases are TGTGCCAGCAGTTCTGGGGGGGCTGCCTATGGCTACACCTTC.

The genes are TRBV15 and TRBJ1-1; D remains unclear. V was clipped by 1 base and J by 7 bases, with 13 bases between them. The germline CDR1 and CDR2 sequences are LNHNV and YYDKDF (reference sequence). The CDR3 contains 14 residues. The CDR3 DNA reads as TGTGCCACCAGCAGAGTAGTGCCAGACAATGAAGCTTTCTTT. Translation gives CATSRVVPDNEAFF.

The DNA of the CDR3 is TGTGCCAGCAGCTTAGTTCGCGGTCCCTCAGATACGCAGTATTTT. It codes for CASSLVRGPSDTQYF. The chain has TRBV11-2 and TRBJ2-3; the D is unclear. Germline values: CDR1 SGHAT, CDR2 FQNNGV. This CDR3 is built from 15 residues. Between the trimmed V and J ends, which lost 1 base and 4 bases, there was a span of 12 bases.

DNA of the CDR3: TGCAGCGGGGAAGGACAGGGCGGCTACACCTTC. Translation gives CSGEGQGGYTF. The V and J genes are TRBV29-1 and TRBJ1-2, with TRBD1 matching 8 bases. Unmatched junction bases numbered 6, after V lost 7 bases and J lost 8 bases. This CDR3 contains 11 residues. Germline CDR1 and CDR2: SQVTM and ANQGSEA.

V usage is TRBV7-9 and J usage is TRBJ1-1, with a possible D match to TRBD1 (5 bases). Looked up from germline, CDR1 is SEHNR and CDR2 is FQNEAQ (reference sequence). This CDR3 spans 15 amino acids. Trimming took off 8 bases at V and 7 bases at J, with 23 bases between the two ends. The CDR3 DNA is TGTGCCAGCGGGACCCCGGGACTGGGCACCTATGAAGCTTTCTTT. Amino acids: CASGTPGLGTYEAFF. Looking up the rest from reference TRBV7-9 and TRBJ1-1 gives the full variable domain: DTGVSQNPRHKITKRGQNVTFRCDPISEHNRLYWYRQTLGQGPEFLTYFQNEAQLEKSRLLSDRFSAERPKGSFSTLEIQRTEQGDSAMYLCASGTPGLGTYEAFFGQGTRLTVV.